These 29 T cell receptor beta chains were sequenced from one sample in a study of T cells in Graves' hyperthyroidism and ophthalmopathy. Using RNA transcripts as the source, TCR beta CDR3 regions were amplified. The TCR CDR3 was amplified in a first-round RT-PCR using the HTBI primer set. A single record per CDR3 protein comes from TCRdb applying MiXCR to the multiplex PCR reads. The sample carries 500,000 to 550,000 distinct CDR3 sequences, 15% to 20% recorded once. What was sequenced was blood. The receptors originated from a man between 35 and 55 years old with Graves' ophthalmopathy.

This clonotype occurred a few times. This chain uses TRBV11-3 with TRBJ1-5; TRBD1 matches 10 bases. Germline V gene sequence: CDR1 SGHNT, CDR2 YENEEA. This CDR3 has 16 residues. J lost 2 bases, V lost 5 bases, and 6 bases had no gene match. This CDR3 reads CASSGPGTGGNQPQHF. The CDR3, as DNA: TGTGCCAGCAGCGGCCCCGGGACAGGGGGCAATCAGCCCCAGCATTTT.

The chain is built from TRBV28 and TRBJ2-3; 11 bases agree with TRBD2. Germline V gene sequence: CDR1 MDHEN, CDR2 SYDVKM. The CDR3 has 15 residues. Trimming cost V 7 bases and J 6 bases; bases outside gene matches: 9. CDR3 nucleotide sequence: TGTGCCAGCATACCTTTTAGCGGGAGGGGGGATACGCAGTATTTT. Its protein product is CASIPFSGRGDTQYF. Full variable domain (missing parts from reference TRBV28 and TRBJ2-3): DVKVTQSSRYLVKRTGEKVFLECVQDMDHENMFWYRQDPGLGLRLIYFSYDVKMKEKGDIPEGYSVSREKKERFSLILESASTNQTSMYLCASIPFSGRGDTQYFGPGTRLTVL.

This clonotype was seen once. This chain links TRBV11-2 with TRBJ2-1; 14 bases align to TRBD2. Germline-derived CDR1 and CDR2 are SGHAT and FQNNGV. V shed 8 bases, J shed 12 bases, and the junction held 21 bases outside the gene matches. This CDR3 comprises 18 residues. The CDR3 sequence: CASGYPPTGTSGSMVQFF. In nucleotides, the CDR3 is TGTGCCAGCGGATACCCCCCTACCGGGACTAGCGGGAGTATGGTGCAGTTCTTC.

The gene calls are TRBV5-1 and TRBJ2-5, with TRBD2 matching 7 bases. V was clipped by 4 bases and J by 4 bases; unmatched bases: 7. Germline V lookup: CDR1 SGHRS, CDR2 YFSETQ. CDR3 length equals 14 residues. CDR3 sequence (DNA): TGCGCCAGCAGCCGGGGGGACCTATCAGAGACCCAGTACTTC. Its protein product is CASSRGDLSETQYF.

V is TRBV2 and J is TRBJ1-2; no clear D gene. The CDR3 runs 15 residues. Trimming removed 5 bases from V and 4 bases from J, with 17 bases in between. Germline CDR1 SNHLY, CDR2 FYNNEI. Written as DNA, the CDR3 is TGTGCCAGCAGTCAATCAAGGGAGAGGGCCTATGGCTACACCTTC. Translating it yields CASSQSRERAYGYTF.

The chain uses TRBV4-2 and TRBJ2-2, with 7 bases matching TRBD1. V trimming: 3 bases; J trimming: 6 bases; junction bases outside the gene matches: 4. Per germline, CDR1 LGHNA and CDR2 YNFKEQ. This CDR3 contains 14 residues. CDR3 sequence reads: CASSHPGQAGELFF. In DNA form, the CDR3 reads TGTGCCAGCAGCCATCCTGGACAGGCCGGGGAGCTGTTTTTT.

This clonotype appeared a few times. V gene TRBV12-3 or TRBV12-4 combines with J gene TRBJ1-2; D gene ambiguous. Trimming removed 1 base at V and 8 bases at J, with 14 bases between. The CDR3 length is 14 residues. CDR3 sequence: CASSLEGPRAGYTF. The DNA for the CDR3 is TGTGCCAGCAGTTTAGAAGGTCCTAGAGCGGGCTACACCTTC.

This clonotype appeared a few times. V usage is TRBV4-1 and J usage is TRBJ2-1; D call uncertain. Trimming took 4 bases from V and 6 from J, leaving 13 bases between them. From germline, CDR1 is MGHRA and CDR2 YSYEKL. The CDR3 length is 14 residues. DNA for the CDR3: TGCGCCAGCAGCCCCCTTGTTATGGGCAATGAGCAGTTCTTC. As protein: CASSPLVMGNEQFF.

This clonotype has more than one count but fewer than ten. The gene calls are TRBV12-3 or TRBV12-4 and TRBJ2-2; no reliable D call. This CDR3 spans 13 amino acids. Trimming pared 6 bases from V and 9 bases from J, leaving 14 bases between. The CDR3 here is CASSRTGDRELFF. The DNA of the CDR3 is TGTGCCAGCAGCCGGACCGGTGACCGGGAGCTGTTTTTT.

This clonotype was recorded at least ten times. The chain uses TRBV7-2 and TRBJ2-7, with 7 nucleotides matching TRBD1. This CDR3 contains 15 residues. V lost 0 bases, J lost 6 bases, and 8 bases stayed unmatched. CDR1 SGHTA and CDR2 FQGNSA come from the germline V gene. As DNA, the CDR3 is TGTGCCAGCAGCTTAGCGCCGGGACAGTTGAGCGAGCAGTACTTC. This gives the protein CASSLAPGQLSEQYF.

The chain has TRBV30 and TRBJ2-5, with TRBD1 matching over 7 bases. Trimming cost V 2 bases and J 3 bases; bases outside gene matches: 3. This CDR3 is built from 13 residues. Germline CDR1 reads GTSNPN; CDR2 reads SVGIG (reference sequence). Written as DNA, the CDR3 is TGTGCCTGGAGTCTAACAGGGGAAGAGACCCAGTACTTC. This encodes CAWSLTGEETQYF.

This clonotype came up a few times. The rearrangement links TRBV12-3 or TRBV12-4 to TRBJ1-1; D is uncertain. The V and J ends lost 3 bases and 4 bases respectively, with 15 bases between them. There are 15 residues in the CDR3. CDR3 DNA: TGTGCCAGCAGTTTTTGGGGAAAAGGGAGCACTGAAGCTTTCTTT. It translates to CASSFWGKGSTEAFF.

This clonotype was observed at least ten times. This chain uses TRBV3-1 with TRBJ2-5; no reliable D call. Germline loops: CDR1 LGHDT, CDR2 YNNKEL (reference sequence). The CDR3 runs 12 residues. The V gene lost 3 bases and the J gene lost 3 bases, with 5 bases spanning the gap. DNA for the CDR3: TGTGCCAGCAGCCACCCAAAAGAGACCCAGTACTTC. This sequence encodes CASSHPKETQYF.

This sequence joins TRBV4-2 and TRBJ1-1; D is perhaps TRBD1 (5 bases). Per germline, CDR1 LGHNA and CDR2 YNFKEQ. The CDR3 runs to 12 residues. Deletions cut 1 base from V and 8 bases from J, with 8 bases between. The CDR3 loop is CASSQGGDEAFF. CDR3 nucleotide sequence: TGTGCCAGCAGCCAAGGAGGGGACGAAGCTTTCTTT.

This clonotype was observed many times. The chain has TRBV28 and TRBJ2-1; D is undetermined. The germline V gene has CDR1 MDHEN and CDR2 SYDVKM. The V gene lost 5 bases and the J gene lost 0 bases, with 11 bases spanning the gap. The CDR3 covers 15 residues. The CDR3 DNA reads TGTGCCAGCAGTCCCCTCGGGCCCTCCTACAATGAGCAGTTCTTC. As protein: CASSPLGPSYNEQFF.

This clonotype was seen more than once but under ten times. The CDR3 DNA reads TGTGCCAGCAGTTACGAGGGTTATCAGCCCCAGCATTTT. This sequence encodes CASSYEGYQPQHF. The chain links TRBV6-5 to TRBJ1-5; no clear D gene. Germline V gene lookup returns CDR1 MNHEY and CDR2 SVGAGI. V lost 2 bases, J lost 5 bases, and 7 bases lay in between. The CDR3 runs 13 residues.

The gene calls are TRBV6-2 or TRBV6-3 and TRBJ2-3; D gene unclear. This CDR3 has 14 amino acids. Trimming took off 2 bases at V and 3 bases at J, with 9 bases between the two ends. Per germline, CDR1 MNHEY and CDR2 SVGEGT. CDR3 nucleotide sequence: TGTGCCAGCAGTTACAGTAGGTTGACAGATACGCAGTATTTT. This codes for CASSYSRLTDTQYF.

This clonotype occurred a few times. The V call is TRBV6-5, the J call TRBJ1-2; TRBD1 agrees at 10 bases. Trimming at V came to 2 bases and at J to 8 bases, leaving 5 bases not matched to a gene. CDR3 length: 14 residues. Per the germline V gene, CDR1 is MNHEY and CDR2 is SVGAGI. The chain's CDR3 is CASSYRQGASGYTF. CDR3 sequence (DNA): TGTGCCAGCAGTTACAGACAGGGGGCAAGCGGCTACACCTTC.

This clonotype was counted a few times. The genes are TRBV9 and TRBJ1-6; D not resolved. Per germline, CDR1 SGDLS and CDR2 YYNGEE. The CDR3 extends over 13 amino acids. V lost 0 bases and J lost 8, with 6 bases in between. The CDR3 DNA reads as TGTGCCAGCAGCGTAGGATGGGATTCACCCCTCCACTTT. This gives the protein CASSVGWDSPLHF.

For this clonotype: With a much larger clone just one base away, this may be a read error. This chain uses TRBV2 with TRBJ2-7; TRBD1 might be the D (6 bases). The CDR3 is 15 residues long. Germline lookup yields CDR1 SNHLY and CDR2 FYNNEI. The CDR3 DNA is TGTGCCGGCAGTGAGGTGGGACATCAAGTCTACGAGCAGTACTTC. It translates to CAGSEVGHQVYEQYF.

This clonotype was seen repeatedly, ten times or more. The rearrangement uses TRBV5-1 and TRBJ2-3; D gene uncertain. The CDR3 is made up of 12 amino acids. Germline V lookup: CDR1 SGHRS, CDR2 YFSETQ. V was cut by 6 bases and J by 6 bases, with 11 bases left in between. The CDR3 region has the DNA TGCGCCAGCACCAACCCCGGTGATACGCAGTATTTT. It specifies CASTNPGDTQYF.

This clonotype was detected a few times. This may come from a read error, since a much larger clone is one base off. The CDR3 end shows no conserved phenylalanine or tryptophan, and so a read error is likely. The CDR3 nucleotides read TGTGCCAGCAGTGACAGGGATACCCGACCCTACGAGCAGTACCTC. It translates to CASSDRDTRPYEQYL. The chain links TRBV28 to TRBJ2-7; 7 nucleotides align to TRBD1. Germline trimming cut 5 bases from V and 2 bases from J; bases unmatched to any gene: 9. There are 15 residues in the CDR3. Germline CDR1 reads MDHEN; CDR2 reads SYDVKM.

This clonotype was counted only a few times. The chain employs TRBV20-1 and TRBJ2-3; D is unclear. Germline-derived CDR1 and CDR2 are DFQATT and SNEGSKA (reference sequence). The V end was cut by 0 bases, the J end by 6 bases, with 13 bases between. The CDR3 contains 14 residues. Here the CDR3 reads CSARDEIRRDTQYF. The CDR3 DNA reads as TGCAGTGCTAGAGATGAAATTAGGCGGGATACGCAGTATTTT.

The chain carries TRBV2 and TRBJ2-7; 9 nucleotides line up with TRBD2. Germline V gene sequence: CDR1 SNHLY, CDR2 FYNNEI. Losses at the gene ends were 6 bases for V and 2 bases for J; bases not matched to a gene: 11. CDR3 length equals 16 residues. CDR3 amino acids: CASSVGPTSGTYEQYF. The CDR3 DNA reads as TGTGCCAGCAGCGTAGGGCCGACTAGCGGAACCTACGAGCAGTACTTC. Full variable domain (remainder filled in from reference TRBV2 and TRBJ2-7): EPEVTQTPSHQVTQMGQEVILRCVPISNHLYFYWYRQILGQKVEFLVSFYNNEISEKSEIFDDQFSVERPDGSNFTLKIRSTKLEDSAMYFCASSVGPTSGTYEQYFGPGTRLTVT.

Remarks on this clonotype: A read error may account for a junction end that differs from germline. CDR3 in amino acids: CASSSQPVREEKLFF. CDR3 nucleotides: TGTGCTAGCAGCTCCCAGCCAGTGAGGGAAGAAAAACTGTTTTTT. V is TRBV7-7 and J is TRBJ1-4, with D unclear. The germline gives CDR1 SSHAT, CDR2 FNYEAQ (reference sequence). There are 15 residues in the CDR3.

This clonotype was seen ten or more times. CDR3 amino acids: CASSLTGGVGYGYTF. The CDR3 bases are TGTGCCAGCAGCTTAACAGGGGGCGTAGGCTATGGCTACACCTTC. The rearrangement joins TRBV7-3 to TRBJ1-2; 7 bases match TRBD1. Germline trimming cut 0 bases from V and 4 bases from J; bases unmatched to any gene: 5. Germline CDR1 reads SGHTA; CDR2 reads FQGTGA. This CDR3 is 15 amino acids long.

This clonotype was recorded many times. The chain uses TRBV27 and TRBJ1-1; a weak D match, TRBD1 (6 bases). The CDR3 spans 14 residues. V gave up 2 bases and J gave up 5 bases, with 12 bases separating them. CDR1 is MNHEY, CDR2 SMNVEV, per germline (reference sequence). In DNA form, the CDR3 reads TGTGCCAGCAGTTTACCGGGGGCGGGGACTGAAGCTTTCTTT. It translates to CASSLPGAGTEAFF.

This clonotype has at least ten counts. The genes are TRBV3-1 and TRBJ2-7, with 9 bases lining up with TRBD2. Germline V gene data show CDR1 as LGHDT and CDR2 as YNNKEL (reference sequence). CDR3 length equals 15 residues. The junction had 3 bases not matched to a gene; V was cut back by 1 base and J by 2 bases. This CDR3 is CASSQAAGGPYEQYF. The CDR3 DNA is TGTGCCAGCAGCCAAGCGGCGGGAGGGCCCTACGAGCAGTACTTC.

This chain joins TRBV9 and TRBJ2-7; 9 nucleotides agree with TRBD1. The trim removed 2 bases at V and 4 bases at J, leaving 4 bases unmatched. Germline CDR1 reads SGDLS; CDR2 reads YYNGEE. The CDR3 contains 14 residues. CDR3 in DNA: TGTGCCAGCAGCGTGGACAGGGGAGGGTACGAGCAGTACTTC. This gives the protein CASSVDRGGYEQYF.